This TCR beta chain was found in a study of cytomegalovirus exposure and HLA in healthy donors. Study background: The approximately 110 validation repertoires used a platform that matched the one used for the roughly 700 first-cohort repertoires, as a later analysis reported.

Repertoires were generated with immunoSEQ multiplex PCR, while TCRdb's copy carries only in-frame clones and drops some. The sample has 70,000 to 80,000 clones; approximately 94% are singletons. This clone appeared a few times. Its antigen remains unknown. Study findings and constraints: A subsequent analysis found that TCR clusters from the first cohort also tended to co-occur in the 90 to 150 validation repertoires, with 90% to 95% of cluster scores above 0. Over 150 TCR beta chains were listed as cytomegalovirus-associated.

V lost 5 bases, J lost 1 base, and 14 bases lay in between. Germline-derived CDR1 and CDR2 are PRHDT and FYEKMQ (reference sequence). The CDR3 totals 16 residues. The sequence derives from a woman under 30 in good health and CMV-seropositive. Sequencing used PBMCs. The genes are TRBV13 and TRBJ2-2, with a possible D match to TRBD2 (5 bases). The CDR3 is CASSNRRTGNTGELFF. In DNA form, the CDR3 reads TGTGCCAGCAGCAATAGGAGGACGGGGAACACCGGGGAGCTGTTTTTT.